This T cell receptor (beta chain) emerged from a study of CD8 T cells in Susac syndrome (dated by TCRdb to the late 2010s). With respect to the entire study: Of the Susac syndrome patients who were sequenced, over five had clinically active disease and eight or nine were in clinical remission. At blood withdrawal, Susac syndrome patients were therapy-naive, treated with corticosteroids (with IVIg additionally given to some), or treated with IVIg alone. The study used repertoire sequencing to test whether antigen drove CD8+ T cell activation and differentiation in Susac syndrome. The paper's findings and limits, for the study overall: The number of individuals in the TCR sequencing and HLA analysis was acknowledged as relatively small. No clonal expansion was detected in the CD4+ T cell repertoire of Susac syndrome patients.

RNA was extracted using the RNeasy kit, and roughly 0.5 to 1 microgram was reverse transcribed with random hexamers. The immunoSEQ multiplex PCR assay, which covers 54 Vbeta and 13 Jbeta segments, was used to amplify TCR beta CDR3 regions. PCR amplification bias was corrected using a synthetic template baseline for primer optimization and computational correction. Concerning the study's data processing: Reads were annotated to V, D and J genes according to IMGT and were analyzed with immunoSEQ Analyzer, with only productive sequences retained. To calculate clonality, Shannon entropy was normalized by log2 of the number of productive unique sequences and then subtracted from one. Public and private clones were assessed among the 100 most prevalent clones of each patient and control. A clone was defined as Susac-specific if it was absent from the healthy and MS cohorts, from 1052 published viral clones and from other ImmuneACCESS disease sequences. TCRdb reprocessing: public reads trimmed at Q25 with fastp, clones called with MiXCR, in-frame beta chains kept. Rows with a matching CDR3 protein are joined into one entry that keeps the most common DNA and genes. It is TCRdb's table, rather than the study itself, that gives the V and J calls and clone size. This sample has more than 85,000 distinct CDR3 sequences in its table, and 90% to 95% of those were observed once. Over 0.3% of the sample is in the top ten clones.

Peripheral blood CD8+ and CD4+ T cells from healthy donors, Susac syndrome patients and multiple sclerosis patients were profiled by high-throughput TCR beta sequencing. The Susac syndrome patients fulfilled recently defined diagnostic criteria for either definite or probable disease. CD8+ TEMRA cells were enriched by FACS, while bulk CD8+ and CD4+ T cells were purified by magnetic negative isolation. Blood was collected in EDTA tubes and processed within 24 hours, with PBMCs isolated through density gradient centrifugation. PBMCs intended for TCR sequencing were frozen in liquid nitrogen and were later thawed in a 37 degrees C water bath. The sorted or isolated CD4+, CD8+ and CD8+ TEMRA cells reached a purity of at least 90%. Its CDR3 holds 15 amino acids, cysteine through phenylalanine. The entry retains the CDR3 DNA only, 45 bases that are in frame from base 1. After removal of 0 bases from V and 0 bases from J, the junction retains 1 base not matched to a gene. CDR1 and CDR2 are drawn from the germline V gene: SGHRS, YFSETQ.

About this clonotype itself: Its target antigen remains unknown. No qualities accompany the bases; no much larger clone lies one base away.

The sequence joins TRBV5-1 to TRBJ2-7; 9 middle bases align to TRBD1. The origin of this receptor is a human donor with Susac syndrome. Sequencing was performed on CD4+ T cells from PBMCs. The nucleotides are TGCGCCAGCAGCTTGGGGGACAGGGACTCCTACGAGCAGTACTTC. Its coded protein is CASSLGDRDSYEQYF.